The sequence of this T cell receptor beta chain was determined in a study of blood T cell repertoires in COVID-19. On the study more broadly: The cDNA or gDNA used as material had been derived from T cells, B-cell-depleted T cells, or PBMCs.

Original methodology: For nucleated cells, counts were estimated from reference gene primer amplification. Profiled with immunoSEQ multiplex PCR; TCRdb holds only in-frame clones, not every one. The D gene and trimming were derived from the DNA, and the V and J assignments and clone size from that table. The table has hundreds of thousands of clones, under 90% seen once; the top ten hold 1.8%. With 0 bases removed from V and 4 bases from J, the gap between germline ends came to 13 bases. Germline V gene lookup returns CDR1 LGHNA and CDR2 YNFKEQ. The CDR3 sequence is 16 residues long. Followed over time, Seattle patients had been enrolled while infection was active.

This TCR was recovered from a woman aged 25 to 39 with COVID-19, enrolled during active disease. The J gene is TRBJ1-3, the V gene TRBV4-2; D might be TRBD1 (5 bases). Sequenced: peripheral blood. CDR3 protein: CASSQDSDSPGNTIYF. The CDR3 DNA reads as TGTGCCAGCAGCCAAGATTCCGACAGTCCCGGAAACACCATATATTTT.